This passage covers 10 T cell receptor beta chains from one sample sequenced in a study of blood T cell repertoires in COVID-19. Data came from immunoSEQ multiplex PCR; TCRdb stores just in-frame clones and leaves some out. The table records under 500,000 clones, roughly 87% of them present only once. The specimen sequenced was PBMCs or T cells enriched from blood (not recorded which). The receptors shown here come from a woman between 18 and 29 years old with acute COVID-19.

The chain carries TRBV5-1 and TRBJ1-2; 9 nucleotides match TRBD1. The CDR3 has 14 residues. Germline V gene sequence: CDR1 SGHRS, CDR2 YFSETQ. Germline trimming cut 4 bases from V and 6 bases from J; bases unmatched to any gene: 7. The CDR3 DNA is TGCGCCAGCAGCGGAACCGGGACAGGGCATGGCTACACCTTC. The encoded protein is CASSGTGTGHGYTF.

This chain joins TRBV21-1 and TRBJ1-1. TRBV21-1 is a listed pseudogene. This CDR3 is 14 amino acids long. Here the CDR3 reads CASSKVRGATEAFF. The CDR3 DNA sequence: TGTGCCAGCAGCAAGGTTCGGGGGGCCACTGAAGCTTTCTTT.

The chain uses TRBV4-1 and TRBJ1-1; 7 bases map to TRBD1. Trimming at V came to 0 bases and at J to 8 bases, leaving 9 bases not matched to a gene. CDR3 length: 15 residues. Looked up from germline, CDR1 is MGHRA and CDR2 is YSYEKL. CDR3 sequence reads: CASSQDRGDEAEAFF. Written as DNA, the CDR3 is TGCGCCAGCAGCCAAGACAGGGGGGACGAAGCCGAAGCTTTCTTT.

This chain joins TRBV9 and TRBJ1-6, with a tentative D call TRBD1 (5 bases). The CDR3 spans 13 residues. Germline V gene data show CDR1 as SGDLS and CDR2 as YYNGEE. Between the trimmed V and J ends, which lost 4 bases and 9 bases, there was a span of 11 bases. The CDR3 nucleotides are TGTGCCAGCAGCTCAGGAGGGGTTTCACCCCTCCACTTT. It yields the protein CASSSGGVSPLHF.

The gene calls are TRBV2 and TRBJ2-2, with 9 bases matching TRBD1. With 10 bases clipped from V and 4 bases from J, the junction kept 7 bases outside the gene matches. The V gene's germline CDR1 is SNHLY and CDR2 FYNNEI. CDR3 length: 14 amino acids. The CDR3 protein is CATQQGAGTGELFF. The CDR3 nucleotides are TGTGCCACCCAACAGGGGGCTGGCACCGGGGAGCTGTTTTTT.

The chain is built from TRBV28 and TRBJ2-3; D is unresolved. CDR3 length: 11 residues. Germline loops: CDR1 MDHEN, CDR2 SYDVKM. V lost 6 bases and J lost 5, with 6 bases in between. The CDR3 sequence is CASRQIDTQYF. The CDR3 DNA reads TGTGCCAGCAGGCAGATAGATACGCAGTATTTT.

The chain combines TRBV11-2 with TRBJ1-4, with 8 positions matching TRBD1. The V and J ends lost 3 bases and 5 bases, in that order; junction bases with no gene match: 5. CDR1 is SGHAT, CDR2 FQNNGV, per germline. The CDR3 is 15 amino acids. The CDR3: CASSFRDRRNEKLFF. DNA of the CDR3: TGTGCCAGCAGCTTCCGGGACAGGCGGAATGAAAAACTGTTTTTT.

Written as DNA, the CDR3 is TGCGCCAGCAGCCAAGAAGTTTCGGGGGTTAACACCGGGGAGCTGTTTTTT. This codes for CASSQEVSGVNTGELFF. The chain links TRBV4-3 to TRBJ2-2; the D gene is possibly TRBD2 (6 bases). CDR1 is LGHNA, CDR2 YSLEER, per germline. CDR3 length: 17 amino acids. V was pared by 0 bases and J by 2 bases, with 13 bases between.

In the case of this clone: This CDR3 is also generated by other DNA sequences in the sample. The chain links TRBV19 to TRBJ2-5; possibly TRBD1 for D (5 bases). V lost 2 bases and J lost 1, with 5 bases in between. Germline V lookup: CDR1 LNHDA, CDR2 SQIVND (reference sequence). The CDR3 totals 13 residues. CDR3 sequence (DNA): TGTGCCAGTAGTATAAGGGGCCAAGAGACCCAGTACTTC. Translating it yields CASSIRGQETQYF.

This clone was recorded once. The V gene is TRBV25-1, the J gene TRBJ2-3, with 7 bases fitting TRBD1. Germline V CDR1 and CDR2: MGHDK, SYGVNS. This CDR3 spans 16 amino acids. V lost 4 bases and J lost 9; bases outside the gene matches: 16. CDR3 nucleotides: TGTGCCAGCAGTGCAATACCCGGGACAGTGGGAGTGACGCAGTATTTT. It encodes CASSAIPGTVGVTQYF.